These 30 T cell receptor beta chains were all obtained from the same sample, sequenced in a study of read filtering for tumor transcriptome and immune sequencing (dated by TCRdb to between 2020 and 2021). Reads for this sample came from an Illumina HiSeq 4000. TCR libraries were constructed from about 400 ng RNA using the Immunoverse kit, and molecular barcoded adaptors covering alpha/delta and beta/gamma chains were employed. TCRdb trimmed public reads at Q25 via fastp, called clones via MiXCR and kept in-frame beta chains. Duplicate CDR3 protein sequences are folded into a single record with the most common DNA and genes. The sample table contains approximately 58,000 distinct CDR3 sequences; only one count was recorded for less than 25% of them. The leading ten clones occupy approximately 17% of the sample. The sample taken for sequencing was a population of CD138-negative cells sorted from bone marrow. The sample's cell subset or site label is to be understood as: bone marrow mononuclear cells depleted of CD138+ plasma/myeloma cells by negative magnetic selection. These receptors all come from a donor aged 40 or over with multiple myeloma.

This clonotype was observed at least ten times. DNA for the CDR3: TGCGCCAGCAGCCAACTATACCGGGACAGGGCCAAAAACATTCAGTACTTC. Its translation: CASSQLYRDRAKNIQYF. The chain has TRBV4-1 and TRBJ2-4; 8 bases map to TRBD1. After removal of 2 bases from V and 1 base from J, the junction contained 7 bases not matched to a gene. Germline assignment: CDR1 MGHRA and CDR2 YSYEKL. This CDR3 is built from 17 residues.

The V call is TRBV4-1, the J call TRBJ2-3; no clear D gene. Germline V gene sequence: CDR1 MGHRA, CDR2 YSYEKL. Trimming cost V 1 base and J 7 bases, with 15 bases left between them. This CDR3 comprises 15 residues. The CDR3 coding sequence is TGCGCCAGCAGCCAAGTAGCAGGTTCGGCTTATACGCAGTATTTT. It encodes CASSQVAGSAYTQYF.

The sample holds many counts of this clonotype. This chain uses TRBV11-3 with TRBJ1-1, with unresolved D. This CDR3 spans 15 amino acids. The germline V and J ends were trimmed by 4 bases and 1 base, with 13 bases remaining between them. The germline V gene has CDR1 SGHNT and CDR2 YENEEA. The CDR3 nucleotides read TGTGCCAGCAGCTCACTGGGAGGGTGGAACACTGAAGCTTTCTTT. Translated, it gives CASSSLGGWNTEAFF. Drawing the rest from reference TRBV11-3 and TRBJ1-1, the complete variable domain is EAGVVQSPRYKIIEKKQPVAFWCNPISGHNTLYWYLQNLGQGPELLIRYENEEAVDDSQLPKDRFSAERLKGVDSTLKIQPAELGDSAVYLCASSSLGGWNTEAFFGQGTRLTVV.

This clonotype was detected many times. The chain employs TRBV27 and TRBJ2-3; the D is unclear. Germline CDR1 MNHEY, CDR2 SMNVEV (reference sequence). The CDR3 is 13 residues long. The V and J ends lost 6 bases and 2 bases respectively, with 9 bases between them. CDR3: CASRDQNTDTQYF. The CDR3 DNA is TGTGCCAGCAGGGACCAAAACACAGATACGCAGTATTTT.

This clonotype was recorded at least ten times. The chain combines TRBV4-1 with TRBJ2-3; 7 bases map to TRBD1. The V and J ends lost 0 bases and 4 bases, in that order; junction bases with no gene match: 10. From germline, CDR1 is MGHRA and CDR2 YSYEKL. The CDR3 is made up of 17 amino acids. The CDR3 is CASSQDPRQGYSDTQYF. Written as DNA, the CDR3 is TGCGCCAGCAGCCAAGATCCGAGACAGGGATACTCAGATACGCAGTATTTT.

In the case of this clonotype: A read error may explain this, as a much larger clone is one base away. The chain combines TRBV7-9 with TRBJ2-3; D might be TRBD1 or TRBD2, each matching 6 bases. The CDR3 contains 13 residues. CDR1 SEHNR and CDR2 FQNEAQ come from the germline V gene (reference sequence). The CDR3 region is CASSVGGTDMQYF. Here the CDR3 DNA reads TGTGCCAGCAGCGTGGGGGGCACAGATATGCAGTATTTT.

This clonotype showed up just a few times. The chain combines TRBV5-1 with TRBJ1-4; possible D gene TRBD1, 6 bases. Trimming shortened V by 4 bases and J by 3 bases, and 13 bases separated the two germline ends. Looked up from germline, CDR1 is SGHRS and CDR2 is YFSETQ. The CDR3 runs 15 residues. CDR3 region: CASSPGGPANEKLFF. The CDR3 DNA is TGCGCCAGCAGCCCGGGGGGGCCCGCTAATGAAAAACTGTTTTTT. Full variable domain (missing parts from reference TRBV5-1 and TRBJ1-4): KAGVTQTPRYLIKTRGQQVTLSCSPISGHRSVSWYQQTPGQGLQFLFEYFSETQRNKGNFPGRFSGRQFSNSRSEMNVSTLELGDSALYLCASSPGGPANEKLFFGSGTQLSVL.

About this clonotype itself: The junction differs from germline at one of its ends, possibly a read error. The chain couples TRBV4-2 to TRBJ1-6; D uncertain. The CDR3 extends over 13 amino acids. CDR1 and CDR2 (germline): LGHNA, YNFKEQ. This CDR3 is CASRQDRGSPLHF. CDR3 nucleotide sequence: TGTGCCAGCCGCCAAGATCGGGGTTCACCCCTCCACTTT.

The chain couples TRBV7-2 to TRBJ2-5; TRBD1 aligns across 11 bases. The V and J ends lost 5 bases and 2 bases, in that order; junction bases with no gene match: 1. Germline CDR1 reads SGHTA; CDR2 reads FQGNSA. The CDR3 covers 14 residues. The CDR3 is CASSRDRGQETQYF. For the CDR3, the DNA is TGTGCCAGCAGCCGGGACAGGGGGCAAGAGACCCAGTACTTC.

At least ten counts were recorded for this clonotype. The rearrangement uses TRBV7-9 and TRBJ1-1; D is possibly TRBD1 (5 bases). V was clipped by 5 bases and J by 0 bases, with 10 bases between them. This CDR3 is built from 14 residues. Germline V CDR1 and CDR2: SEHNR, FQNEAQ (reference sequence). CDR3 coding DNA: TGTGCCAGCAGCCCCCAGGGAGTGAACACTGAAGCTTTCTTT. This codes for CASSPQGVNTEAFF.

As to this clonotype: A much larger clone is a single base away; this may be a read error. The CDR3 does not end in the conserved phenylalanine or tryptophan, so this is likely a read error. The gene calls are TRBV11-2 and TRBJ1-5; TRBD1 aligns across 10 bases. J gave up 7 bases and V 5 bases, and 8 bases lay outside the gene matches. The germline gives CDR1 SGHAT, CDR2 FQNNGV. The CDR3 totals 15 residues. CDR3 protein: CASSRGTGARQPQHL. The CDR3 region has the DNA TGTGCCAGCAGCCGGGGGACAGGGGCACGGCAGCCCCAGCATCTT.

This clonotype has a count of ten or more. J is TRBJ2-1 and V is TRBV7-9; the D is unclear. Germline V gives CDR1 SEHNR, CDR2 FQNEAQ (reference sequence). The CDR3 length is 16 residues. V was shortened by 2 bases and J by 0 bases, with 11 bases between the two germline ends. CDR3 protein: CASSLSATSSYNEQFF. The CDR3 region has the DNA TGTGCCAGCAGCTTATCCGCGACAAGCTCCTACAATGAGCAGTTCTTC.

Concerning this clonotype itself: One end of the junction varies from germline; a read error may be responsible. This rearrangement joins TRBV5-1 to TRBJ2-5; 8 bases map to TRBD1. In germline, CDR1 is SGHRS, CDR2 YFSETQ. The CDR3 spans 16 residues. The CDR3 here is CASSPARTGNQETQYF. In DNA form, the CDR3 reads TGCGCCAGCAGCCCTGCCCGGACAGGGAACCAGGAGACCCAGTACTTC.

This clonotype showed up many times. The chain has TRBV6-5 and TRBJ1-1, with D unresolved. This CDR3 is built from 15 residues. CDR1 MNHEY and CDR2 SVGAGI come from the germline V gene. Between the trimmed V and J ends, which lost 4 bases and 3 bases, there was a span of 15 bases. The CDR3 loop is CASSSHTLSHTEAFF. Written as DNA, the CDR3 is TGTGCCAGCAGTTCGCACACCCTAAGCCACACTGAAGCTTTCTTT.

This clonotype has at least ten counts. This chain uses TRBV5-1 with TRBJ1-4, with D perhaps TRBD1 (5 bases). This CDR3 comprises 12 residues. Trimming removed 5 bases at V and 4 bases at J, with 6 bases between. Germline assignment: CDR1 SGHRS and CDR2 YFSETQ. CDR3 sequence (DNA): TGCGCCAGCAGGACAGATAATGAAAAACTGTTTTTT. Its protein is CASRTDNEKLFF.

This clonotype has a handful of counts. This sequence joins TRBV24-1 and TRBJ1-5; 10 bases align to TRBD1. This CDR3 has 18 residues. Germline V gives CDR1 KGHDR, CDR2 SFDVKD. J was trimmed by 4 bases and V by 3 bases; bases with no gene match: 11. In DNA, the CDR3 is TGTGCCACCAGTGATCCGACAGGGGGCGAATTGGGGAATCAGCCCCAGCATTTT. This translates into CATSDPTGGELGNQPQHF.

J is TRBJ2-1 and V is TRBV20-1; TRBD2 aligns across 9 bases. The germline V gene encodes CDR1 DFQATT and CDR2 SNEGSKA (reference sequence). V was pared by 3 bases and J by 6 bases, with 6 bases of the junction left unmatched. The CDR3 is 14 residues long. CDR3 sequence reads: CSASYSGRLNEQFF. Written as DNA, the CDR3 is TGCAGTGCTAGTTATAGCGGGAGACTCAATGAGCAGTTCTTC.

This clonotype occurred many times. The chain carries TRBV5-1 and TRBJ2-5; D is uncertain. V was shortened by 1 base and J by 4 bases, with 11 bases between the two germline ends. Germline V CDR1 and CDR2: SGHRS, YFSETQ. The CDR3 consists of 14 residues. CDR3 bases: TGCGCCAGCAGCTTGACCCCACCCGTAGAGACCCAGTACTTC. This codes for CASSLTPPVETQYF.

The gene calls are TRBV7-9 and TRBJ1-5; D remains ambiguous. The CDR3 extends over 13 amino acids. Germline lookup yields CDR1 SEHNR and CDR2 FQNEAQ (reference sequence). V was pared by 3 bases and J by 5 bases, with 8 bases between. The CDR3 DNA sequence: TGTGCCAGCAGCTTGTCCCTTGATCAGCCCCAGCATTTT. Translated, it gives CASSLSLDQPQHF.

This clonotype was picked up many times. The chain recombines TRBV7-8 with TRBJ2-2; 8 nucleotides line up with TRBD1. The CDR3 runs 16 residues. Germline V lookup: CDR1 SGHVS, CDR2 FQNEAQ. The V gene end was trimmed by 3 bases and the J gene end by 2 bases; junction bases not matched to a gene: 5. This CDR3 is CASSFLAGGNTGELFF. CDR3 DNA sequence: TGTGCCAGCAGCTTCCTGGCAGGGGGCAACACCGGGGAGCTGTTTTTT.

This clonotype was found many times. V gene TRBV6-5 combines with J gene TRBJ1-1, with D perhaps TRBD1 (5 bases). The CDR3 spans 15 residues. Germline V gene sequence: CDR1 MNHEY, CDR2 SVGAGI. V lost 2 bases and J 2 bases, leaving 12 bases between the germline ends. The CDR3 reads CASSYVGRVNTEAFF. The CDR3 DNA follows: TGTGCCAGCAGTTACGTGGGGCGAGTCAACACTGAAGCTTTCTTT.

This clonotype was recorded many times. J is TRBJ1-1 and V is TRBV7-3; TRBD1 aligns across 8 bases. This CDR3 spans 14 amino acids. V shed 5 bases, J shed 2 bases, and the junction held 4 bases outside the gene matches. Looked up from germline, CDR1 is SGHTA and CDR2 is FQGTGA. The CDR3 region has the DNA TGTGCCAGCAGCGTACAGGGGGGCAACACTGAAGCTTTCTTT. As protein: CASSVQGGNTEAFF.

This clonotype was seen ten or more times. The chain links TRBV28 to TRBJ1-2; 9 nucleotides agree with TRBD1. The junction had 8 bases not matched to a gene; V was cut back by 4 bases and J by 8 bases. The CDR3 is made up of 14 amino acids. CDR1 and CDR2 (germline): MDHEN, SYDVKM. In nucleotides, the CDR3 is TGTGCCAGCAGTTCGACAGGGGGTATTGGAGGCTACACCTTC. Its protein product is CASSSTGGIGGYTF.

This clonotype was detected many times. The V gene is TRBV19, the J gene TRBJ2-3; TRBD2 matches at 8 bases. The CDR3 is made up of 17 amino acids. V trimming: 8 bases; J trimming: 2 bases; junction bases outside the gene matches: 15. CDR1 and CDR2 (germline): LNHDA, SQIVND (reference sequence). The CDR3 DNA is TGTGCCAGTGCCGCCTGGGTTAGCGGGGACGCCACAGATACGCAGTATTTT. Its translation is CASAAWVSGDATDTQYF.

This clonotype was recorded at least ten times. The chain combines TRBV19 with TRBJ2-3, with D possibly TRBD2 on 6 matching bases. Germline CDR1 is LNHDA and CDR2 is SQIVND (reference sequence). The CDR3 sequence is 14 residues long. V was shortened by 1 base and J by 2 bases, with 7 bases between the two germline ends. DNA for the CDR3: TGTGCCAGTAGTATAGCGGGGGACACAGATACGCAGTATTTT. Protein sequence: CASSIAGDTDTQYF.

This clonotype was picked up one time. The junction shows a germline mismatch at one end, possibly a read error. The chain is built from TRBV5-1 and TRBJ1-5, with no clear D. The CDR3 is 15 amino acids. Germline-derived CDR1 and CDR2 are SGHRS and YFSETQ. In DNA form, the CDR3 reads TGCGCCAGCAGCTTGGATGGCTTTAGCTATCAGCCCCAGCATTTT. As protein: CASSLDGFSYQPQHF.

This clonotype was found a few times. The chain links TRBV4-1 to TRBJ1-5, with 7 bases that match TRBD1. This CDR3 is 16 amino acids long. The trim removed 0 bases at V and 4 bases at J, leaving 6 bases unmatched. Germline-derived CDR1 and CDR2 are MGHRA and YSYEKL. For the CDR3, the DNA is TGCGCCAGCAGCCAAGAAGGAGGGGGCAGAAATCAGCCCCAGCATTTT. As protein: CASSQEGGGRNQPQHF.

Of note for this clonotype: A clone one base away is much larger, so this may be a read error. The CDR3 reads CASGWELGNDEQYF. Here the CDR3 DNA reads TGTGCCAGCGGGTGGGAACTGGGGAATGACGAGCAGTACTTC. V and J are TRBV27 and TRBJ2-7; unclear D gene. CDR3 size: 14 residues. Germline V gives CDR1 MNHEY, CDR2 SMNVEV (reference sequence). The ends were cut back, 8 bases at V and 5 bases at J, with 19 bases in the middle.

Details on this clonotype: Given a much more abundant clone one base away, this may be a read error. The V call is TRBV20-1, the J call TRBJ2-7, with D possibly matching TRBD2 (5 bases). V lost 4 bases, J lost 2 bases, and 15 bases lay in between. The CDR3 consists of 14 residues. Germline V gene sequence: CDR1 DFQATT, CDR2 SNEGSKA (reference sequence). CDR3 sequence reads: CSAMLAAGPYEQYF. CDR3 nucleotides: TGCAGTGCTATGCTGGCCGCGGGCCCCTACGAGCAGTACTTC.

Comment on this clonotype: Just one base apart from a much larger clone, this may be a read error. The chain has TRBV2 and TRBJ2-1, with D maybe TRBD1 (6 bases). CDR1 SNHLY and CDR2 FYNNEI come from the germline V gene. This CDR3 region has 14 residues. CDR3 in DNA: TGTGCCAGCAGTCGCAGGGGAGACTACAATGGGCAGTTCTTC. Its protein is CASSRRGDYNGQFF.